The subject of this entry is one T cell receptor (beta chain). Its antigen is not identified. The record originates from a study of vaccination effects on CD4 cells after COVID-19. Looking at the study overall: Viral peptide pool expansion of antigen-specific CD4+ T cells preceded sequencing in the ViraFEST assay. Whole-study results and caveats: The study got few convalescent patients and did not collect any early post-infection timepoints. Healthy vaccinees' vaccine-induced clones included only 1 of 255 cross-reacting with common cold coronaviruses.

Culture lasted roughly 9 days before CD4+ T cell isolation. Method: immunoSEQ multiplex PCR; TCRdb's copy keeps in-frame clones and lacks some. The sample has almost 40,000 clones, around 80% seen once. This receptor was identified in a human donor who received a COVID-19 vaccine. The sequencing here drew on CD4+ T cells from PBMCs cultured without peptide, taken before COVID-19 vaccination.

The CDR3 DNA reads as TGTGCCAGCAGTTTGGGAGGATCGGGGACCCAGTACTTC. Its protein is CASSLGGSGTQYF. The chain employs TRBV11-3 and TRBJ2-5; possibly TRBD2 for D (6 bases). Germline lookup yields CDR1 SGHNT and CDR2 YENEEA. Trimming pared 6 bases from V and 7 bases from J, leaving 15 bases between. CDR3 length: 13 amino acids.